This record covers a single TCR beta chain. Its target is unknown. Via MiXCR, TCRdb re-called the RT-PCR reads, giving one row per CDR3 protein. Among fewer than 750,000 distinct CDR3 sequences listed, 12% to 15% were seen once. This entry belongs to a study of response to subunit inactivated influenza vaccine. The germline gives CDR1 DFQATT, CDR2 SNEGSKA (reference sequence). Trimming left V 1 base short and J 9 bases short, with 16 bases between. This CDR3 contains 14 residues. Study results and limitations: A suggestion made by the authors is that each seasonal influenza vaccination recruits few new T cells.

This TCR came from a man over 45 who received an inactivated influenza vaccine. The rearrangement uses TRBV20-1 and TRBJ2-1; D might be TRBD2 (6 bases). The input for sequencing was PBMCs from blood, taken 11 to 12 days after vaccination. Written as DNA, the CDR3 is TGCAGTGCTAGAGGCATCGGGAGCGTCGGTGAGCAGTTCTTC. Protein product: CSARGIGSVGEQFF.